This TCR beta chain was captured in a study of Ad26.COV2.S vaccination and SARS-CoV-2 variants. Study-wide background: The COV1001 Ad26.COV2.S trial arm included the donor. Once, or twice with 56 days between doses, Ad26.COV2.S was given intramuscularly.

Treatment of the sample: around 19 received Ad26.COV2.S at low or high dose, single or two shots; 5 received placebo; per-sample allocation not given. Sampling took place 63 days after the first vaccine or placebo injection. Vaccination used an Ad26 vector expressing Wuhan-strain SARS-CoV-2 spike. Libraries were prepared by immunoSEQ multiplex PCR; TCRdb keeps only in-frame clonotypes and omits some of them. This sample carries 350,000 to 600,000 clones, 89% of them seen once, and the ten largest clones take 1.5% to 2%. CDR1 and CDR2 from the germline V gene are SQVTM and ANQGSEA. The V gene lost 2 bases and the J gene lost 14 bases, with 11 bases spanning the gap. This CDR3 is built from 10 residues.

The chain recombines TRBV29-1 with TRBJ2-3, with a tentative D call TRBD2 (6 bases). The material sequenced was peripheral blood, taken in a trial of Ad26.COV2.S vaccine versus placebo. The sequence was obtained from a person between 18 and 65 years old who received the Ad26.COV2.S COVID-19 vaccine or a placebo. Here the CDR3 reads CSVESAGGYF. CDR3 sequence (DNA): TGCAGCGTTGAATCCGCCGGGGGGTATTTT.